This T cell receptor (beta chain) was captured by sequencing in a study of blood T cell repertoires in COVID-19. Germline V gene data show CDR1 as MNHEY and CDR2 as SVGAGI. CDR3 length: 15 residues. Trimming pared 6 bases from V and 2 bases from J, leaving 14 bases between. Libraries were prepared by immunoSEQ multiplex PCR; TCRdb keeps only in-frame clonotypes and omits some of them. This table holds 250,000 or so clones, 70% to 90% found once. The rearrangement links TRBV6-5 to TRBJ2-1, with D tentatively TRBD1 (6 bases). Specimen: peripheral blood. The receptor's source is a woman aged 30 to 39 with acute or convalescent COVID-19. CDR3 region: CASRQGPIPYNEQFF. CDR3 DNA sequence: TGTGCCAGCAGACAGGGACCCATCCCCTACAATGAGCAGTTCTTC.